This TCR beta chain was recorded in a study of T cells in localized non-small cell lung cancer. Study-wide results and caveats: Adjacent lung exhibited a median of 57 among the 100 most abundant tumor clones. Sequencing covered just one tumor region, so heterogeneity cannot be ruled out. Higher blood T cell density tracked longer overall survival.

Libraries were prepared by immunoSEQ multiplex PCR; TCRdb keeps only in-frame clonotypes and omits some of them. Found here are tens of thousands of clones, over 80% of them singletons; the top ten hold approximately 18%. CDR3 size: 13 residues. Trimming took off 4 bases at V and 8 bases at J, with 11 bases between the two ends. Germline V CDR1 and CDR2: MRHNA, SNTAGT. In regard to this clone: Its antigen is still unknown.

Source: peripheral blood mononuclear cells, taken before any cancer treatment. The chain joins TRBV6-4 to TRBJ1-4; D is undetermined. The TCR originated in a man aged 40 to 75 with stage III lung adenocarcinoma. The CDR3 sequence: CASSVSGGEKLFF. The CDR3, as DNA: TGTGCCAGCAGTGTCAGTGGAGGCGAAAAACTGTTTTTT.